The rows below give T cell receptor beta chains drawn from one sample of a study of patients and donors after allogeneic stem cell transplantation. In TCRdb, the RT-PCR reads were re-called with MiXCR into one record per CDR3 protein. Of approximately 170,000 distinct CDR3 sequences listed, 24% are singletons. Sequenced input: blood, either unsorted or a sorted T cell fraction (not recorded which). These receptors all stem from a human donor who was either an allogeneic HSCT recipient or a stem cell or donor lymphocyte infusion donor (not recorded which). It is not recorded whose cells these are; they may come from a transplant donor. Both conserved end residues are trimmed from each CDR3.

v_call,cdr3_aa
TRBV4-2,TSSRSSGLAGESDTQY
TRBV6-6,ASRPTGATGNTIY
TRBV20-1,SASRGVGGLAYEQY
TRBV4-3,ASSQGTQVLIYEQY
TRBV21-1,ASTGYEQF
TRBV2,ASSEARVVAF
TRBV3-2,ASSQKPNYGYT
TRBV15,ATSRFGRVRSNQPQH
TRBV12-3/TRBV12-4,ASKGSNQPQH
TRBV29-1,SVVEVVQY
TRBV5-1,ASRVTNTEAF
TRBV6-6,ASTLGEQGKVTQY
TRBV4-3,ASSQDNRVLRSNEKLF
TRBV7-8,ASSLARREGDTQY
TRBV5-1,ASSLVSEGVQETQY
TRBV4-1,ASSTRLAGANSLQETQY
TRBV5-1,ASSLISEYNEQF
TRBV20-1,SARGPLEAKNIQY
TRBV10-3,AISEKSGTGANYGYT
TRBV27,ASSFAQKLNYGYT
TRBV3-1,ASSPGTGGSRAF
TRBV12-3/TRBV12-4,ASSLQGAYGYT
TRBV4-3,ASSQDPLSHEQF
TRBV4-1,ASSQVSSQPQH
TRBV6-5,ASSYSLARGRRYEQY
TRBV11-2,ASSIDRGRTEAF
TRBV29-1,SAELTGTYSYEQY
TRBV5-1,ASSLGRRGTADTEAF
TRBV11-2,ASSSIVGTQY
TRBV25-1,ASSDPTQPNEKLF
TRBV4-1,ASSQDGSGRTEAF
TRBV5-1,ASSKGGNIEQF
TRBV6-2/TRBV6-3,ASNHGTGRSYGYT
TRBV5-1,ASSLPAETQY
TRBV5-1,ASSLYSGTGYNEQF
TRBV4-1,ASSQVPPAGHGYT